This T cell receptor beta chain was recovered during a study of T cell repertoires in cytomegalovirus infection. Study-wide results and caveats: Cumulated frequencies of public TCR beta families served to identify carriers of CMV plus the relevant HLA.

TCRdb re-called the reads through MiXCR, storing one row per CDR3 protein. The table records 300,000 or so distinct CDR3 sequences, roughly a tenth of them present only once. The length of the CDR3 is 16 residues. Trimming cost V 6 bases and J 5 bases, with 20 bases left between them. Germline lookup yields CDR1 MDHEN and CDR2 SYDVKM. A few counts support this clonotype. Its target is not known. This clonotype was sampled from a human donor in good health (CMV status not recorded). Some clones in this sample may be carry-over from other donors' samples. The specimen was PBMCs. The V gene is TRBV28, the J gene TRBJ1-3, with a tentative D call TRBD1 (5 bases). CDR3 nucleotide sequence: TGTGCCAGCAGACAACCAGGGTCCTTTTACCGAAACACCATATATTTT. The encoded protein is CASRQPGSFYRNTIYF.